This T cell receptor beta chain was profiled in a study of shared clonotypes between healthy human individuals. About the research overall: CD4 naive cells filled three plates per donor, CD4 memory three, CD8 naive two and CD8 memory one. Study outcomes and limitations: The sharing of 4.5% to 5% of naive CD4 clonotypes was seen across a handful of donors.

Per germline, CDR1 LNHNV and CDR2 YYDKDF (reference sequence). The CDR3 length is 15 residues. Losses at the gene ends were 1 base for V and 7 bases for J; bases not matched to a gene: 4. Assay used: immunoSEQ multiplex PCR; TCRdb lists only in-frame clones, some missing. The sample carries about 980,000 clones, 60% to 85% recorded once. This clone was seen only a few times. The antigen remains undetermined. This receptor was obtained from a man younger than 30 in good health. Sequenced input: memory CD4+ T cells sorted from blood. The subset denotes: CD45RA-negative fraction. The gene calls are TRBV15 and TRBJ1-1; 12 bases agree with TRBD1. CDR3 bases: TGTGCCACCAGCAGAGGGGACAGGGGGCCTAGTGAAGCTTTCTTT. Translation: CATSRGDRGPSEAFF.